The rows below give T cell receptor beta chains drawn from one sample of a study of blood T cell repertoires in COVID-19. Clones were sequenced by immunoSEQ multiplex PCR, and TCRdb holds only the in-frame ones, with some missing. The table records some 190,000 clones, 88% of them present only once. Specimen: peripheral blood. Source of these receptors: a man aged 18 to 30 with active or convalescent COVID-19. CDR3s include the opening cysteine and the closing phenylalanine or tryptophan. Fields, in order: J gene, clone size, V gene, D gene, CDR3 protein, CDR3 DNA. D genes are given only for firm matches. Where a row states a size, it is once, few, many or the class of an expanded clone; other rows omit it.

J: TRBJ1-1
size: NA
V: TRBV9
D: NA
CDR3: CASSVGAGDVNTEAFF
DNA: TGTGCCAGCAGCGTAGGGGCAGGGGATGTGAACACTGAAGCTTTCTTT

J: TRBJ2-5
size: few
V: TRBV3-1/TRBV3-2
D: NA
CDR3: CASSQGGSQETQYF
DNA: TGTGCCAGCAGCCAAGGGGGCAGCCAAGAGACCCAGTACTTC

J: TRBJ1-2
size: NA
V: TRBV29-1
D: NA
CDR3: CSVWTGTPYGYTF
DNA: TGCAGCGTTTGGACCGGGACACCATATGGCTACACCTTC

J: TRBJ2-7
size: NA
V: TRBV9
D: TRBD2
CDR3: CASSAGGTSGYEQYF
DNA: TGTGCCAGCAGCGCTGGGGGGACTAGCGGGTACGAGCAGTACTTC

J: TRBJ2-3
size: NA
V: TRBV7-9
D: NA
CDR3: CASSYRDLPDTQYF
DNA: TGTGCCAGCAGCTACCGGGACTTACCAGATACGCAGTATTTT

J: TRBJ1-2
size: few
V: TRBV6-2/TRBV6-3
D: NA
CDR3: CASSRGTSYYGYTF
DNA: TGTGCCAGCAGTAGAGGGACAAGTTACTATGGCTACACCTTC

J: TRBJ2-1
size: NA
V: TRBV7-2
D: TRBD1
CDR3: CASSSTGTGAHEQFF
DNA: TGTGCCAGCAGCTCAACCGGGACAGGGGCTCATGAGCAGTTCTTC

J: TRBJ2-7
size: NA
V: TRBV18
D: NA
CDR3: CASSPLQGAEQYF
DNA: TGTGCCAGCTCACCATTACAGGGCGCCGAGCAGTACTTC

J: TRBJ2-3
size: NA
V: TRBV5-1
D: NA
CDR3: CASSLGLGEDTQYF
DNA: TGCGCCAGCAGCTTGGGACTGGGAGAAGATACGCAGTATTTT

J: TRBJ1-1
size: NA
V: TRBV3-1/TRBV3-2
D: NA
CDR3: CASSHSRYRAAFF
DNA: TGTGCCAGCAGCCATTCCAGGTACAGGGCTGCTTTCTTT

J: TRBJ2-7
size: NA
V: TRBV11-1
D: TRBD2
CDR3: CASSPRLAGSYEQYF
DNA: TGTGCCAGCAGCCCGAGACTAGCGGGGTCCTACGAGCAGTACTTC

J: TRBJ1-3
size: few
V: TRBV3-1/TRBV3-2
D: NA
CDR3: CAAGSGGNTIYF
DNA: TGTGCCGCAGGGTCAGGAGGAAACACCATATATTTT

J: TRBJ2-7
size: NA
V: TRBV12-5
D: NA
CDR3: CASGLAGTIKSYEQYF
DNA: TGTGCTAGTGGTTTGGCGGGGACAATTAAGTCCTACGAGCAGTACTTC

J: TRBJ1-6
size: NA
V: TRBV4-3
D: NA
CDR3: CASSQSTTGNNSPLHF
DNA: TGCGCCAGCAGCCAATCCACAACAGGGAATAATTCACCCCTCCACTTT

J: TRBJ1-2
size: NA
V: TRBV12-3/TRBV12-4
D: NA
CDR3: CASSLELGSGYTF
DNA: TGTGCCAGCAGTTTAGAGTTGGGCAGTGGCTACACCTTC

J: TRBJ2-2
size: NA
V: TRBV30
D: TRBD2
CDR3: CAWSASGRETGELFF
DNA: TGTGCCTGGAGTGCTAGCGGGAGGGAGACCGGGGAGCTGTTTTTT

J: TRBJ2-3
size: NA
V: TRBV6-5
D: TRBD1
CDR3: CASSRQGLTDTQYF
DNA: TGTGCCAGCAGTCGACAGGGCCTCACAGATACGCAGTATTTT

J: TRBJ1-1
size: NA
V: TRBV3-1/TRBV3-2
D: TRBD1
CDR3: CASSPRTGPNTEAFF
DNA: TGTGCCAGCAGCCCCCGGACAGGGCCGAACACTGAAGCTTTCTTT

J: TRBJ2-5
size: NA
V: TRBV29-1
D: NA
CDR3: CSVVLAVAETQYF
DNA: TGCAGCGTTGTATTAGCGGTGGCAGAGACCCAGTACTTC

J: TRBJ2-7
size: once
V: TRBV11-2
D: TRBD1
CDR3: CASSDTGAKFYEQYF
DNA: TGTGCCAGCAGCGATACAGGGGCCAAGTTTTACGAGCAGTACTTC

J: TRBJ1-2
size: NA
V: TRBV6-7
D: TRBD1
CDR3: CASSSGGGIGYTF
DNA: TGTGCCAGCAGTTCAGGGGGCGGAATTGGCTACACCTTC

J: TRBJ2-7
size: NA
V: TRBV19
D: TRBD2
CDR3: CASSERGRGSYEQYF
DNA: TGTGCCAGTAGTGAGAGGGGACGCGGGAGCTACGAGCAGTACTTC

J: TRBJ1-2
size: once
V: TRBV19
D: NA
CDR3: CASSSLALGEANYGYTF
DNA: TGTGCCAGTAGTAGCTTAGCCCTGGGAGAAGCTAACTATGGCTACACCTTC

J: TRBJ1-4
size: NA
V: TRBV12-5
D: NA
CDR3: CASGLVGLQGHEKLFF
DNA: TGTGCTAGTGGTTTGGTGGGCCTACAGGGACATGAAAAACTGTTTTTT

J: TRBJ2-7
size: NA
V: TRBV4-1
D: NA
CDR3: CASSPIQKNFEQYF
DNA: TGCGCCAGCAGCCCAATACAGAAAAACTTCGAGCAGTACTTC

J: TRBJ2-3
size: NA
V: TRBV7-9
D: NA
CDR3: CASTPATRADTQYF
DNA: TGTGCCAGCACTCCGGCCACTCGGGCAGATACGCAGTATTTT

J: TRBJ2-4
size: NA
V: TRBV6-5
D: TRBD1
CDR3: CASSLRDRDIQYF
DNA: TGTGCCAGCAGTCTCCGGGACAGGGACATTCAGTACTTC

J: TRBJ1-4
size: NA
V: TRBV4-2
D: TRBD1
CDR3: CASSQVQGTDYEKLFF
DNA: TGTGCCAGCAGCCAAGTACAGGGGACAGACTATGAAAAACTGTTTTTT

J: TRBJ1-1
size: NA
V: TRBV21-1
D: NA
CDR3: CASSNVSVRENTEAFF
DNA: TGTGCCAGCAGCAACGTTAGCGTCCGTGAGAACACTGAAGCTTTCTTT

J: TRBJ2-1
size: NA
V: TRBV5-1
D: NA
CDR3: CASSLTVIRDWGDNEQFF
DNA: TGCGCCAGCAGCCTGACAGTAATCCGGGACTGGGGTGACAATGAGCAGTTCTTC

J: TRBJ2-3
size: NA
V: TRBV5-1
D: TRBD2
CDR3: CASSPAPPERGGRVSTQYF
DNA: TGCGCCAGCAGCCCGGCCCCCCCCGAGCGGGGGGGCCGGGTGAGTACGCAGTATTTT

J: TRBJ2-1
size: NA
V: TRBV29-1
D: NA
CDR3: CSVDLSGGGNEQFF
DNA: TGCAGCGTTGATCTGTCCGGAGGAGGGAATGAGCAGTTCTTC

J: TRBJ1-4
size: once
V: TRBV7-9
D: NA
CDR3: CASSSQKGFTNEKLFF
DNA: TGTGCCAGCAGCTCGCAAAAGGGGTTTACTAATGAAAAACTGTTTTTT

J: TRBJ2-6
size: NA
V: TRBV2
D: NA
CDR3: CASSTGTHSGANVLTF
DNA: TGTGCCAGCAGTACCGGGACTCACTCTGGGGCCAACGTCCTGACTTTC

J: TRBJ1-4
size: NA
V: TRBV5-1
D: NA
CDR3: CASSRSGGVDEKLFF
DNA: TGCGCCAGCAGCCGATCCGGGGGGGTTGATGAAAAACTGTTTTTT

J: TRBJ1-2
size: once
V: TRBV9
D: TRBD1
CDR3: CASSVGDREDNGYTF
DNA: TGTGCCAGCAGCGTAGGGGACAGGGAAGATAATGGCTACACCTTC

J: TRBJ1-1
size: few
V: TRBV6-1
D: NA
CDR3: CASSETENTEAFF
DNA: TGTGCCAGCAGTGAAACAGAGAACACTGAAGCTTTCTTT

J: TRBJ2-7
size: NA
V: TRBV30
D: NA
CDR3: CAWSVAAYEQYF
DNA: TGTGCCTGGAGTGTGGCAGCCTACGAGCAGTACTTC

J: TRBJ1-6
size: NA
V: TRBV14
D: NA
CDR3: CASSQGGTSLPFHF
DNA: TGTGCCAGCAGCCAAGGTGGCACGTCCCTCCCTTTCCACTTT

J: TRBJ2-7
size: NA
V: TRBV3-1/TRBV3-2
D: TRBD2
CDR3: CASSPGTSGASYEQYF
DNA: TGTGCCAGCAGCCCCGGGACTAGCGGGGCCTCCTACGAGCAGTACTTC

J: TRBJ2-1
size: NA
V: TRBV24-1
D: TRBD2
CDR3: CATSEAAGGDNEQFF
DNA: TGTGCCACCAGTGAAGCTGCGGGAGGTGACAATGAGCAGTTCTTC

J: TRBJ2-3
size: NA
V: TRBV27
D: TRBD2
CDR3: CASSLSSGKGTQYF
DNA: TGTGCCAGCAGTTTAAGTAGCGGGAAGGGTACGCAGTATTTT

J: TRBJ1-2
size: NA
V: TRBV7-9
D: TRBD1
CDR3: CASSSTGTDYGYTF
DNA: TGTGCCAGCAGCTCCACCGGGACAGACTATGGCTACACCTTC

J: TRBJ1-1
size: NA
V: TRBV29-1
D: NA
CDR3: CTTVTGFVNTEAFF
DNA: TGCACCACTGTAACAGGGTTTGTGAACACTGAAGCTTTCTTT

J: TRBJ2-7
size: NA
V: TRBV7-6
D: TRBD1
CDR3: CASSLGGQGYEQYF
DNA: TGTGCCAGCAGCTTAGGAGGACAGGGCTACGAGCAGTACTTC